The source of this T cell receptor (beta chain) is a study of control samples from healthy donors and cancer patients. CDR1 is MNHEY and CDR2 is SVGEGT in the germline V gene. Between the trimmed V and J ends, which lost 4 bases and 1 base, there was a span of 13 bases. This CDR3 spans 15 amino acids. The protocol was immunoSEQ multiplex PCR, while the TCRdb copy is restricted to in-frame clones and leaves out a portion. The top ten hold 1.2% to 1.5% of the sample, which has 150,000 to 200,000 clones, just over 90% seen once. Material for sequencing was blood. V gene TRBV6-2 or TRBV6-3 combines with J gene TRBJ1-2; D unresolved. This TCR derives from a young man in good health. This CDR3 reads CASSSIQWVNYGYTF. The CDR3 DNA reads as TGTGCCAGCAGTTCTATTCAGTGGGTTAACTATGGCTACACCTTC.